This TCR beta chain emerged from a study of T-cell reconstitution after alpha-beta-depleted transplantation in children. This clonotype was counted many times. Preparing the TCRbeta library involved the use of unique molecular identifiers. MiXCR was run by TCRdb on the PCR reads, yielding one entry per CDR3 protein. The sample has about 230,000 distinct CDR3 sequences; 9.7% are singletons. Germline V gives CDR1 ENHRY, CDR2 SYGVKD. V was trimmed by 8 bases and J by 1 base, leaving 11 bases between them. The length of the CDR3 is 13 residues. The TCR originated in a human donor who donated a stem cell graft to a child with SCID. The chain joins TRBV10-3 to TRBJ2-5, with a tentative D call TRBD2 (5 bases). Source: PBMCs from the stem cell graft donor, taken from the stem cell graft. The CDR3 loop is CAIRSGIQETQYF. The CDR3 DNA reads TGTGCCATCCGGAGCGGAATCCAAGAGACCCAGTACTTC.